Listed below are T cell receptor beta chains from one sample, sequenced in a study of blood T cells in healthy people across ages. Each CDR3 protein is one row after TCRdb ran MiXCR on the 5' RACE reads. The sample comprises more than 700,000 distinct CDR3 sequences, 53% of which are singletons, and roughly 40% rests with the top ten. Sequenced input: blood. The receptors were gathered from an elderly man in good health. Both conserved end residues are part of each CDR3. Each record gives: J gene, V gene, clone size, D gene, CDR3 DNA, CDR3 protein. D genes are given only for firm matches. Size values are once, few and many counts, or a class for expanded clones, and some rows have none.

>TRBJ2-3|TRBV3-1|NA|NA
TGTGCCAGCAGCCAGGACCGGGGAAATACGCAGTATTTT
CASSQDRGNTQYF
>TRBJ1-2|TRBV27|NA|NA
TGTGCCAGCAGTTTACTCGCGGGGGAGCTTACCAACTATGGCTACACCTTC
CASSLLAGELTNYGYTF
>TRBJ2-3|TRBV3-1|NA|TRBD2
TGTGCCAGCAGCCGACTAGCCCAAGTCACAGATACGCAGTATTTT
CASSRLAQVTDTQYF
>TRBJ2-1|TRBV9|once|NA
TGTGCCAGCAGCGTAGTGGGAGTCGAGGGCTACAATGAGCAGTTCTTC
CASSVVGVEGYNEQFF
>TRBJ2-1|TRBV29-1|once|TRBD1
TGCAGCGGTACAGGGGGGTTTGAGCAGTTCTTC
CSGTGGFEQFF
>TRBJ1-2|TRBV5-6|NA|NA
TGTGCCAGCAGTTACTGGACGGATCTTAACTATGGCTACACCTTC
CASSYWTDLNYGYTF
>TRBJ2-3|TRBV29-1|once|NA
TGCAGCGTCGGACAGAGCACAGGTACGCAGTATTTT
CSVGQSTGTQYF
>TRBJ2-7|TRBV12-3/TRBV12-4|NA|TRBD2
TGTGCCAGCAGTTTGGGGACTAGGAACGAGCAGTACTTC
CASSLGTRNEQYF
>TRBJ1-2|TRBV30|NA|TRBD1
TGTGCCTGGAGTGCCGACAGGGCCACTACCTATGGCTACACCTTC
CAWSADRATTYGYTF
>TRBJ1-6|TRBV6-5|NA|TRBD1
TGTGCCAGCAGCCGGACAGGGAACACGATGAATTCACCCCTCCACTTT
CASSRTGNTMNSPLHF
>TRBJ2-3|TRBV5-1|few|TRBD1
TGCGCCAGCAGCTTTGGACAGGGGGCTGGAGTAAGCACAGATACGCAGTATTTT
CASSFGQGAGVSTDTQYF
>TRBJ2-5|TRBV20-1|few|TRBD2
TGCAGTGCTAGAGGCGGGAGTGTCGATGAGCAGTACTTC
CSARGGSVDEQYF
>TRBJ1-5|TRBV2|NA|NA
TGTGCCAGCATGAGGGGCCAGGGGTATCAGCCCCAGCATTTT
CASMRGQGYQPQHF
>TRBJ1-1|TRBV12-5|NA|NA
TGTGCTAGTGGGGCAGATCTGAACACTGAAGCTTTCTTT
CASGADLNTEAFF
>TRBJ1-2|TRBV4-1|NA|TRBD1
TGCGCCAGCAGTCGGGACAGGGGAAGCTATGGCTACACCTTC
CASSRDRGSYGYTF
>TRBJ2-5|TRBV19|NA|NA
TGTGCCAGTAGTATCCGGCGGACAGAACAAGAGACCCAGTACTTC
CASSIRRTEQETQYF
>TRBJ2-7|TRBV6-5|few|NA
TGTGCCAGCAGTTACGACGAGTCGTTGGGCTACGAGCAGTACTTC
CASSYDESLGYEQYF
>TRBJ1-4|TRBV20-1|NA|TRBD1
TGCAGTGCAATAGGGACAGAAGCTAATGAAAAACTGTTTTTT
CSAIGTEANEKLFF
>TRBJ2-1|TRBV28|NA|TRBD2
TGTGCCAGCAGTTCCCTAAGCCCGGGACTAGCGGAAATCTACAATGAGCAGTTCTTC
CASSSLSPGLAEIYNEQFF
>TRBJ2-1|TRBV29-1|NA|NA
TGCAGCGTTGTCCGGCGGGACAATGAGCAGTTCTTC
CSVVRRDNEQFF
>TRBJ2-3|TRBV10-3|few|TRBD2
TGTGCCATCAGTGAGGGACTAGCGGGAAGATACGCGTATTTT
CAISEGLAGRYAYF
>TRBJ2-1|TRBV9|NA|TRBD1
TGTGCCAGCAGCGTGCAGACCGGGACAGGGGGCTCCTACAATGAGCAGTTCTTC
CASSVQTGTGGSYNEQFF
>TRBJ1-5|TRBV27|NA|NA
TGTGCCAGCAGGGAGGGGGTTAATCAGCCCCAGCATTTT
CASREGVNQPQHF
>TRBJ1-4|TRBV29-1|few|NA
TGCAGCGCCGGGGGAGGGGAAAAACTGTTTTTT
CSAGGGEKLFF
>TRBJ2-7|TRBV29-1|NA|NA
TGCAGCGTTCTATTCAGCGGAGTCTACGAGCAGTACTTC
CSVLFSGVYEQYF
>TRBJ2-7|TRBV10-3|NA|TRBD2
TGTGCCATCAATGGACTAGCGGAGTCCTCCTACGAGCAGTACTTC
CAINGLAESSYEQYF
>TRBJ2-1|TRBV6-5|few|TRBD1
TGTGCCAGCAGGGACAGGGTGTGGGGCAATGAGCAGTTCTTC
CASRDRVWGNEQFF
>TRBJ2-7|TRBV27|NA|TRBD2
TGTGCCAGCAGTCGGACTAGCGGGAGTGGCCCCTACGAGCAGTACTTC
CASSRTSGSGPYEQYF
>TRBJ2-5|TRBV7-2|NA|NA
TGTGCCAGCAGCTTATTTGCATCCAGCGGACAAGAGACCCAGTACTTC
CASSLFASSGQETQYF
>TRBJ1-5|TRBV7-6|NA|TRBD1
TGTGCCAGCAGCCAAGGGCCAGGGGGCGTTCAGCCCCAGCATTTT
CASSQGPGGVQPQHF
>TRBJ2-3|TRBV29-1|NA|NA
TGCGGGGGACTGGGATTTGGAGATACGCAGTATTTT
CGGLGFGDTQYF
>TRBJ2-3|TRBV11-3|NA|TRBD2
TGTGCCAGCAGCTTAGATCCTAGCGGGACAGATACGCAGTATTTT
CASSLDPSGTDTQYF